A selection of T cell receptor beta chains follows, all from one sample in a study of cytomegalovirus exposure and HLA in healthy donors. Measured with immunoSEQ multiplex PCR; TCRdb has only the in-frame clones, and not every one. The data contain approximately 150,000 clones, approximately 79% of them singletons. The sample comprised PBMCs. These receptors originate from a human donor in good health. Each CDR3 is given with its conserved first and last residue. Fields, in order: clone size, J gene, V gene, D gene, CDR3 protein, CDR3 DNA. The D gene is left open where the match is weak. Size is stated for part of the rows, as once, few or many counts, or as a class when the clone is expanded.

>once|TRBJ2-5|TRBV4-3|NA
CASSQGGGGIETQYF
TGCGCCAGCAGCCAGGGTGGGGGGGGCATTGAGACCCAGTACTTC
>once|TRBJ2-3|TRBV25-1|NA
CASSEKTAITDTQYF
TGTGCCAGCAGTGAAAAGACAGCCATCACAGATACGCAGTATTTT
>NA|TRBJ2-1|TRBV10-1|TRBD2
CASSRDRGGSEQFF
TGCGCCAGCAGTAGGGACCGCGGGGGTAGTGAGCAGTTCTTC
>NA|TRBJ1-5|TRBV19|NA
CASSLGQTNQPQHF
TGTGCCAGTAGTCTCGGACAGACGAATCAGCCCCAGCATTTT
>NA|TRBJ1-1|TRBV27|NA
CASSLRSGNTEAFF
TGTGCCAGCAGTTTGAGGTCGGGAAATACTGAAGCTTTCTTT
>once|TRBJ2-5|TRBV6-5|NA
CVSSYRVSEETQYF
TGTGTCAGCAGTTACCGAGTCAGCGAAGAGACCCAGTACTTC
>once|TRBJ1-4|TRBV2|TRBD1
CASRGDRTNEKLFF
TGTGCCAGCAGAGGGGACAGAACTAATGAAAAACTGTTTTTT
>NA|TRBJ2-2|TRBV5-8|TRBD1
CASSARQGGTGELFF
TGTGCCAGCAGCGCCAGACAGGGTGGAACCGGGGAGCTGTTTTTT
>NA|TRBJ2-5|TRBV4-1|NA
CASSQAQQQETQYF
TGCGCCAGCAGCCAAGCCCAACAGCAAGAGACCCAGTACTTC
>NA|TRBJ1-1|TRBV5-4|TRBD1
CASSLEDRGPEAFF
TGTGCCAGCAGCTTGGAGGACAGGGGGCCTGAAGCTTTCTTT
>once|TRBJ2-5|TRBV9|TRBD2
CASSVRGNQETQYF
TGTGCCAGCAGCGTGCGGGGGAACCAAGAGACCCAGTACTTC
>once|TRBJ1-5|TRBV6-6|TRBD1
CASSTQTGISNQPQHF
TGTGCCAGCAGTACCCAGACAGGGATTAGCAATCAGCCCCAGCATTTT
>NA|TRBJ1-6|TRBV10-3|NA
CAINSGNNSPLHF
TGTGCCATCAACAGCGGCAATAATTCACCCCTCCACTTT
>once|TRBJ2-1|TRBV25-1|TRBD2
CASSDKRGVYNEQFF
TGTGCCAGCAGCGACAAGCGGGGGGTTTACAATGAGCAGTTCTTC
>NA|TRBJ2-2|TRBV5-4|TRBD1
CASSLDRGPGELFF
TGTGCCAGCAGCTTGGATAGGGGGCCCGGGGAGCTGTTTTTT
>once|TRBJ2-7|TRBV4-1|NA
CASSLGQQVEQYF
TGCGCCAGCAGCCTCGGACAGCAGGTCGAGCAGTACTTC
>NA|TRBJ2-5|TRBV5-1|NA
CASSSGERQVKETQYF
TGCGCCAGCAGCTCCGGAGAGAGACAGGTCAAGGAGACCCAGTACTTC
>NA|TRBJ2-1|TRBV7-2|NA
CASSRPGKGNEQFF
TGTGCCAGCAGCCGACCGGGGAAAGGCAATGAGCAGTTCTTC
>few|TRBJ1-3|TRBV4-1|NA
CASSQDGSIGNTIYF
TGCGCCAGCAGCCAAGATGGTTCTATCGGAAACACCATATATTTT
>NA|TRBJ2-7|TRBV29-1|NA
CSVEDSRDNSYEQYF
TGCAGCGTTGAAGATAGTAGAGACAACTCCTACGAGCAGTACTTC
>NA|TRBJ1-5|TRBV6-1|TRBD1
CASSGTGQANQPQHF
TGTGCCAGCAGTGGGACAGGTCAGGCAAATCAGCCCCAGCATTTT
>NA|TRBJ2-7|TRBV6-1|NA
CATAKLYEQYF
TGTGCCACCGCAAAGCTCTACGAGCAGTACTTC
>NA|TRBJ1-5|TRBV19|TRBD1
CASSIGRRGQINQPQHF
TGTGCCAGTAGTATAGGGAGAAGGGGACAGATAAATCAGCCCCAGCATTTT
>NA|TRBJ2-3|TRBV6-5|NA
CASSPSGSTDTQYF
TGTGCCAGCAGTCCGTCAGGGTCCACGGATACGCAGTATTTT
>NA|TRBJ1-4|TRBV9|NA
CASSPSGGDEKLFF
TGTGCCAGCAGCCCTAGCGGGGGAGACGAAAAACTGTTTTTT
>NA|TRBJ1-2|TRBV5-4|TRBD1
CASSLATGPGGGYTF
TGTGCCAGCAGCCTAGCAACGGGCCCAGGGGGTGGCTACACCTTC
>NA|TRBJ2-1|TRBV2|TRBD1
CATQPGTDSYNEQFF
TGTGCCACCCAGCCCGGGACAGACTCCTACAATGAGCAGTTCTTC
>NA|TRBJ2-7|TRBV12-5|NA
CASGLRVEGIYEQYF
TGTGCTAGTGGTCTCCGAGTGGAGGGAATCTACGAGCAGTACTTC
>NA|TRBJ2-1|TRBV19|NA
CASSAVTSRFVGEQFF
TGTGCCAGTAGTGCCGTCACTAGCCGCTTCGTTGGTGAGCAGTTCTTC
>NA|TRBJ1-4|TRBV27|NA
CASSFNGVNEKLFF
TGTGCCAGCAGTTTTAACGGGGTTAATGAAAAACTGTTTTTT
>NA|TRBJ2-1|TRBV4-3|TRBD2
CASSQGGGPDYNEQFF
TGCGCCAGCAGCCAAGGGGGAGGGCCGGACTACAATGAGCAGTTCTTC
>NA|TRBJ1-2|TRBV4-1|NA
CASSQDFEQGRYGYTF
TGCGCCAGCAGCCAAGATTTCGAACAGGGCCGGTATGGCTACACCTTC
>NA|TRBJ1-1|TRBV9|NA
CASSETGGYTEAFF
TGTGCCAGCAGCGAGACGGGGGGCTACACTGAAGCTTTCTTT
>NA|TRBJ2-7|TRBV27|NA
CASSLPDRRGEQYF
TGTGCCAGCAGTTTACCGGACAGAAGAGGCGAGCAGTACTTC
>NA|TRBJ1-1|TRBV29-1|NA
CSAGTRGAFF
TGCAGCGCTGGGACAAGGGGAGCTTTCTTT
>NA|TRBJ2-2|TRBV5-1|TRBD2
CASSFRGDTGELFF
TGCGCCAGCAGCTTCCGGGGGGACACCGGGGAGCTGTTTTTT
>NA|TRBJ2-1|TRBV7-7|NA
CASSPWAGYNEQFF
TGTGCCAGCAGCCCCTGGGCCGGATACAATGAGCAGTTCTTC
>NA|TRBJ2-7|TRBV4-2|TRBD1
CASSQDPGQGYEQYF
TGTGCCAGCAGCCAAGACCCGGGACAGGGATACGAGCAGTACTTC
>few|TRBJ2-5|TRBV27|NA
CASSGPARETQYF
TGTGCCAGCAGTGGCCCAGCGAGGGAGACCCAGTACTTC
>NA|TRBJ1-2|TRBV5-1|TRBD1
CASRLTGAVPESHGYTF
TGCGCCAGCAGGTTGACAGGGGCCGTCCCCGAGTCACACGGCTACACCTTC
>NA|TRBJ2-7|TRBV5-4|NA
CASSFRQNEQYF
TGTGCCAGCAGCTTTAGACAGAACGAGCAGTACTTC
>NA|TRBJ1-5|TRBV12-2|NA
CASRLFALLPSPPQHF
TGTGCAAGTCGCTTATTCGCACTCCTACCATCTCCGCCCCAGCATTTT
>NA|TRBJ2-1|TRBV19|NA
CASSPSTRPSLYNEQFF
TGTGCCAGTAGTCCCTCGACTAGACCTTCGCTCTACAATGAGCAGTTCTTC
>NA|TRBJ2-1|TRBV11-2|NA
CASSLRQGGYNEQFF
TGTGCCAGCAGCTTACGTCAGGGGGGCTACAATGAGCAGTTCTTC
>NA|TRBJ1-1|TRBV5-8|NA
CASSYRDKTEAFF
TGTGCCAGCAGCTACCGGGACAAAACTGAAGCTTTCTTT
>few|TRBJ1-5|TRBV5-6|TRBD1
CASSTGQGGQPQHF
TGTGCCAGCAGCACAGGACAGGGTGGACAGCCCCAGCATTTT
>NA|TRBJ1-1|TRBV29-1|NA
CSVEDATETEAFF
TGCAGCGTTGAAGACGCGACGGAGACTGAAGCTTTCTTT
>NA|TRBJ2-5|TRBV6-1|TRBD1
CASRSRDRVLETQYF
TGTGCCAGCAGAAGCCGGGACAGGGTCTTAGAGACCCAGTACTTC
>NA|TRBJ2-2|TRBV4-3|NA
CASSQEGGVRRSGELFF
TGCGCCAGCAGCCAAGAAGGGGGTGTCCGACGATCCGGGGAGCTGTTTTTT